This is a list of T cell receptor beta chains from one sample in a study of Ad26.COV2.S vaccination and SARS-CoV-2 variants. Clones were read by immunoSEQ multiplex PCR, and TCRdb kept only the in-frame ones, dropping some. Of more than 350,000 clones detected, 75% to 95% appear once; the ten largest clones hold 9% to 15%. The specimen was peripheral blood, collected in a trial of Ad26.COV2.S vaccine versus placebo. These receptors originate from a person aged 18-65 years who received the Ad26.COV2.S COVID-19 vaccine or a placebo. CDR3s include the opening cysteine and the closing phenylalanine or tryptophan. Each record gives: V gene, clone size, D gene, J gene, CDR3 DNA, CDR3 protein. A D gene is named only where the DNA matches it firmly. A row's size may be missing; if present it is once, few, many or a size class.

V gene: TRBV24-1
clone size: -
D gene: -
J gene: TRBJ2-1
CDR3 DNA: TGTGCCACCAGTGATCCTGGCGAGCAGTTCTTC
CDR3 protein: CATSDPGEQFF

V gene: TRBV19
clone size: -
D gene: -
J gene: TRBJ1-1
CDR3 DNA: TGTGCCAGTAAACTGCACACTGAAGCTTTCTTT
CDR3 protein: CASKLHTEAFF

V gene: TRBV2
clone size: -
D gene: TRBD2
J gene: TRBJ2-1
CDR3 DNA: TGTGCCAGCAGGGGGGGGAGCTACAATGAGCAGTTCTTC
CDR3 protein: CASRGGSYNEQFF

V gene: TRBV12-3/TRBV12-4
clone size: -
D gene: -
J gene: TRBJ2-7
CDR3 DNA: TGTGCCAGCAGCCAGTTTTTGGTCGAGCAGTACTTC
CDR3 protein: CASSQFLVEQYF

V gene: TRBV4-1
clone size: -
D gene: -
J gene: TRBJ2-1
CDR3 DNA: TGCGCCAGCAGCCAAGATCCACGGAATGAGCAGTTCTTC
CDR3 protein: CASSQDPRNEQFF

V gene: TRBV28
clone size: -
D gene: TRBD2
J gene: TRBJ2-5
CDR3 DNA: TGTGCCAGCAGTTTTGGAGCGGGAGACTATGAGACCCAGTACTTC
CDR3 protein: CASSFGAGDYETQYF

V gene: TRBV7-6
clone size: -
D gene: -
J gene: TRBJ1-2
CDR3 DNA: TGTGCCAGCATCGACAGTGACTATGGCTACACCTTC
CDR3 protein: CASIDSDYGYTF

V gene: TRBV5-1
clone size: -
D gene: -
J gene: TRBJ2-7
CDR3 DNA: TGCGCCAGCAGCTCCGGTTTAGATACAGGGCAAAGCTACGAGCAGTACTTC
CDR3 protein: CASSSGLDTGQSYEQYF

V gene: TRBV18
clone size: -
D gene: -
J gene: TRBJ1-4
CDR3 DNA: TGTGCCAGCTCACCCCGGGAGGGGCCCGCTGAACTGTTTTTT
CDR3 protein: CASSPREGPAELFF

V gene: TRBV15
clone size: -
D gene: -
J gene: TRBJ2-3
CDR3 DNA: TGTGCCACCAGCAGACCGGCCCCCACAGATACGCAGTATTTT
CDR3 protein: CATSRPAPTDTQYF

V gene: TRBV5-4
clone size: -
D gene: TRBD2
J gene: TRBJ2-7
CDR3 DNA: TGTGCCAGCAGCTCAACCGGGACTAGATCCTACGAGCAGTACTTC
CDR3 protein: CASSSTGTRSYEQYF

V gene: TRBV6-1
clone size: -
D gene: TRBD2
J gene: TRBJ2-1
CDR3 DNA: TGTGCCAGCAGTGTAACCCCGACTAGCGGGGCTCATCACAATGAGCAGTTCTTC
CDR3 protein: CASSVTPTSGAHHNEQFF

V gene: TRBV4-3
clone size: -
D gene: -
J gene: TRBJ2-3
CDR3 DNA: TGCGCCAGCAGCCAAGAGCACGGAACCACAGATACGCAGTATTTT
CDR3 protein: CASSQEHGTTDTQYF

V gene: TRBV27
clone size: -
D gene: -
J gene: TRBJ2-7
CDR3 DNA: TGTGCCAGCAGTTTCAGCGGGTTAGGCTCCTACGAGCAGTACTTC
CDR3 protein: CASSFSGLGSYEQYF

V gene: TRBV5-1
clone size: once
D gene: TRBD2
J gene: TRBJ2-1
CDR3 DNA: TGCGCCAGCAGCTTGGCATCGGGAGGGCCCGTTGCTGAGCAGTTCTTC
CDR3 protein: CASSLASGGPVAEQFF

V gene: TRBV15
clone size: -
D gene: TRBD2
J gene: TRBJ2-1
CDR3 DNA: TGTGCCACCAGCAGAGATGCGCGGGGGTCTTCCTACAATGAGCAGTTCTTC
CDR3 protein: CATSRDARGSSYNEQFF

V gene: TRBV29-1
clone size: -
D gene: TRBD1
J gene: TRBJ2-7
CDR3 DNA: TGCAGCGTTGACGGGACAGGGGGTTACGAGCAGTACTTC
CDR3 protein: CSVDGTGGYEQYF

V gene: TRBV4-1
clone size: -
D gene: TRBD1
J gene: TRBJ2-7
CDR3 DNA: TGCGCCAGCAGCCTACAGTGGACAGGGGGCTACGAGCAGTACTTC
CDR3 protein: CASSLQWTGGYEQYF

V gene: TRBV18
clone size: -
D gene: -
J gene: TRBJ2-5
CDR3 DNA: TGTGCCAGCTCACCAAACGAACAAGAGACCCAGTACTTC
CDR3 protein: CASSPNEQETQYF

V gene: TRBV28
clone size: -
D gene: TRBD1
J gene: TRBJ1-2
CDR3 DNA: TGTGCCAGCAAACAAACAGGGGGCCCTGGCTACACCTTC
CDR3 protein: CASKQTGGPGYTF

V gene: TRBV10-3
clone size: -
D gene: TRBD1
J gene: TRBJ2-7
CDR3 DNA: TGTGCCATCAGTGCCGGGACAGGGGTCTACGAGCAGTACTTC
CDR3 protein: CAISAGTGVYEQYF

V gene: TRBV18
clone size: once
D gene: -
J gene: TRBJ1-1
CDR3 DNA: TGTGCCAGCTCACCACCGTCGGTAGACACTGAAGCTTTCTTT
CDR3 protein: CASSPPSVDTEAFF

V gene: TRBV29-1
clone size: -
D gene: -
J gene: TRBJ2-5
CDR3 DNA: TGCAGCGTTGCCAGAGGGGGGGTTGAGACCCAGTACTTC
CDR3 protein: CSVARGGVETQYF

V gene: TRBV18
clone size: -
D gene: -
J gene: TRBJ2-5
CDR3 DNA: TGTGCCAGCTCACCCCCGCCAGGGAACCAAGAGACCCAGTACTTC
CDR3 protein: CASSPPPGNQETQYF

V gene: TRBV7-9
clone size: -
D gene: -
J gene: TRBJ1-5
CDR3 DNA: TGTGCCAGCAGCCCTGGGGGTAGGGAGCCCCAGCATTTT
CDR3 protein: CASSPGGREPQHF

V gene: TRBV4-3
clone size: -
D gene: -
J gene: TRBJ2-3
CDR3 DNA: TGCGCCAGCAGCCAAGGAACCGTTGGTGTTTTTCGCACAGATACGCAGTATTTT
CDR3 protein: CASSQGTVGVFRTDTQYF

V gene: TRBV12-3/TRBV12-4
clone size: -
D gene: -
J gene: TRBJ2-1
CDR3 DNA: TGTGCCAGCAGTCCCGCTGAGAATGAGCAGTTCTTC
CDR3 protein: CASSPAENEQFF

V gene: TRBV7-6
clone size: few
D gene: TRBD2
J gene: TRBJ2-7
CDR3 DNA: TGTGCCAGCAGCGGGGGACTAGCGGGAACCTACGAGCAGTACTTC
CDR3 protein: CASSGGLAGTYEQYF

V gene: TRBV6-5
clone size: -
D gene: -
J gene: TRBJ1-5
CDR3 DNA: TGTGCCAGCAGTCCGCAGGTGATCAGCAATCAGCCCCAGCATTTT
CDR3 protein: CASSPQVISNQPQHF

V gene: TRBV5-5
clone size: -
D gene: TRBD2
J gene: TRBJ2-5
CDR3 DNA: TGTGCCAGCAGCTTGGCTCCTAGCGGGGGCCAAGAGACCCAGTACTTC
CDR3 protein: CASSLAPSGGQETQYF

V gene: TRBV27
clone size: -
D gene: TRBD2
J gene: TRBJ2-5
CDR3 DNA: TGTGCCAGCAGTCCTTTGGTAGCGGGAGTCGGAGAGACCCAGTACTTC
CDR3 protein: CASSPLVAGVGETQYF

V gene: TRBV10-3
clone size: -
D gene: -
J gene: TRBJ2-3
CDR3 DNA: TGTGCCATCAGTGAGTTCGAGGGAACAGATACGCAGTATTTT
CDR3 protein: CAISEFEGTDTQYF

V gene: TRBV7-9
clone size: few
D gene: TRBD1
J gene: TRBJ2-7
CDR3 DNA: TGTGCCAGCAGCCCAAGACAGGGATGGGGCCACGAGCAGTACTTC
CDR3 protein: CASSPRQGWGHEQYF

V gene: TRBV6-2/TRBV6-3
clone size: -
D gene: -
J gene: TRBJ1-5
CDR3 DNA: TGTGCCAGCAGTTACTCGAACCGGATAAATCAGCCCCAGCATTTT
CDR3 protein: CASSYSNRINQPQHF

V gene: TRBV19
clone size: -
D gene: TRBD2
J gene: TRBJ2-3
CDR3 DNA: TGTGCCAGTAGTAGGCGGGAGTTTAACACAGATACGCAGTATTTT
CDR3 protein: CASSRREFNTDTQYF

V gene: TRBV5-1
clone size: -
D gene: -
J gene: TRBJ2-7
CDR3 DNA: TGCGCCAGCAGCCACTCTACAGACTACGAGCAGTACTTC
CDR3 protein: CASSHSTDYEQYF

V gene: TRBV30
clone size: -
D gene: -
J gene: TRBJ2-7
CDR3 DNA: TGTGCCTGGAGTGCTGGGGTTTCCTACGAGCAGTACTTC
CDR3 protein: CAWSAGVSYEQYF

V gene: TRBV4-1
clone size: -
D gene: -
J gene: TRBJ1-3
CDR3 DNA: TGCGCCAGCAGCCAAGAATCACGATCTGGAAACACCATATATTTT
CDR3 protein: CASSQESRSGNTIYF

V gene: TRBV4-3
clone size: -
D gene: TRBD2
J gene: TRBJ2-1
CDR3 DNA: TGCGCCAGCAGCCAAGACGTGGGACTAGCGGGAGGGAGTGAGCAGTTCTTC
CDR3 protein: CASSQDVGLAGGSEQFF

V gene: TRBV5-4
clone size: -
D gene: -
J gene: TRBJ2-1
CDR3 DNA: TGTGCCAGCAGCGCGCCGGGACCCTCCAATGAGCAGTTCTTC
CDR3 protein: CASSAPGPSNEQFF

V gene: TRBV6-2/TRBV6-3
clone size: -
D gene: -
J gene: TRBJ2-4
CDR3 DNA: TGTGCCAGCAGTAGTAGCGGCGACGGAGTCAAAAACATTCAGTACTTC
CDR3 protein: CASSSSGDGVKNIQYF

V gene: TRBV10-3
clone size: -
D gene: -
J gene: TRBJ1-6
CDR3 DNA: TGTGCCATCAGCACTGAGGGGGGGGCAAATTCACCCCTCCACTTT
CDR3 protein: CAISTEGGANSPLHF

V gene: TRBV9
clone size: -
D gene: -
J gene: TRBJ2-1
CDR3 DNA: TGTGCCAGCAGCGTAGCCCCCCAACCCTCCTACAATGAGCAGTTCTTC
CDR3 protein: CASSVAPQPSYNEQFF